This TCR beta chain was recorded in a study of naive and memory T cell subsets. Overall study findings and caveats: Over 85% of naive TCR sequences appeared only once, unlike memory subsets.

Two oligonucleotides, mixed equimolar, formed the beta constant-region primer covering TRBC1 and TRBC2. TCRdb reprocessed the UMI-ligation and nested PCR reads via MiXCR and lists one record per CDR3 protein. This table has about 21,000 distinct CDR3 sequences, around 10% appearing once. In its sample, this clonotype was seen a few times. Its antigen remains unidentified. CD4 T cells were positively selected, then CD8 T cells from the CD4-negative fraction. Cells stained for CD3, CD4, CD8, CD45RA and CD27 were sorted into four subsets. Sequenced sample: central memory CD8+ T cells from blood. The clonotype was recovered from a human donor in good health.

This CDR3 is CASSQEGGTYNEQFF. DNA of the CDR3: TGTGCCAGCAGCCAAGAGGGGGGGACCTACAATGAGCAGTTCTTC. The chain carries TRBV3-1 and TRBJ2-1; 7 bases fit TRBD2. Trimming at V came to 0 bases and at J to 2 bases, leaving 1 base not matched to a gene. The germline V gene encodes CDR1 LGHDT and CDR2 YNNKEL (reference sequence). The CDR3 sequence is 15 residues long.